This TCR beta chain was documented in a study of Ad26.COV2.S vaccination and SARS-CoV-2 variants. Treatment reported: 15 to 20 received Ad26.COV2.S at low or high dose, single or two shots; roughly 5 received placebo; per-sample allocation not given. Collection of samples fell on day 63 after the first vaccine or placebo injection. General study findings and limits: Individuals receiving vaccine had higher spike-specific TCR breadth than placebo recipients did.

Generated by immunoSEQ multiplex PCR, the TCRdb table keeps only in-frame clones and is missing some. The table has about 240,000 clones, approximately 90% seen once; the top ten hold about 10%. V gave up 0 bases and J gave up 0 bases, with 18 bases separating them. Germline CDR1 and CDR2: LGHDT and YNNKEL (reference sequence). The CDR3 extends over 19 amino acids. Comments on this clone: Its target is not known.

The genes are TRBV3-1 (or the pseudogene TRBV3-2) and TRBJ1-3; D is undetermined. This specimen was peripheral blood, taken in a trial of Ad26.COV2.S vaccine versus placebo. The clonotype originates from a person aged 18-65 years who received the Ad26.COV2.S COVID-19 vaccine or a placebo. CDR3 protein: CASSQDWPLSTSSGNTIYF. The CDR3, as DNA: TGTGCCAGCAGCCAAGATTGGCCCCTCAGTACGAGCTCTGGAAACACCATATATTTT.